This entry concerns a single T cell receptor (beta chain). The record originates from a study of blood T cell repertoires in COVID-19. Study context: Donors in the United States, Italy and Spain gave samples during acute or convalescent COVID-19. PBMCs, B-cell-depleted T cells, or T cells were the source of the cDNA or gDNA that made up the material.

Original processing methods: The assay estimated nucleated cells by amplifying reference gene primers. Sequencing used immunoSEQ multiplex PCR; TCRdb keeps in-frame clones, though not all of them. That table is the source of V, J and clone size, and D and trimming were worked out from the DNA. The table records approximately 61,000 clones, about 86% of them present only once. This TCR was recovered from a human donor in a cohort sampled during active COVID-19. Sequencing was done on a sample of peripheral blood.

The DNA of the CDR3 is TGTGCCAGCAGTCGCCGGGGAACTGGAAACACCATATATTTT. Encoded protein: CASSRRGTGNTIYF. The chain employs TRBV6-6 and TRBJ1-3; no firm D call. Trimming removed 5 bases at V and 2 bases at J, with 10 bases between. CDR1 MNHNY and CDR2 SVGAGI come from the germline V gene (reference sequence). This CDR3 is built from 14 residues.